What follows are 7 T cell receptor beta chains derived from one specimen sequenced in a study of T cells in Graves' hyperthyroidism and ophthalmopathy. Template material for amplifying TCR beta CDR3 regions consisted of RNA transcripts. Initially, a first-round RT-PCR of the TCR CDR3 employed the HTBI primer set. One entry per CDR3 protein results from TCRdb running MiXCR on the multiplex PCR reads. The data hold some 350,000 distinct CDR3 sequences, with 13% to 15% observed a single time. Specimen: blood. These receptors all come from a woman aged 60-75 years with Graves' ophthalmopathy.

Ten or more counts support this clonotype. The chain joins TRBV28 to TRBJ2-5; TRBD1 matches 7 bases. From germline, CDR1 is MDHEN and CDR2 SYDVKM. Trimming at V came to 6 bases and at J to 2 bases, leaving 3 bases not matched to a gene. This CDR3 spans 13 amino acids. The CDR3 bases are TGTGCCAGCAGCACAGGGGAGCAAGAGACCCAGTACTTC. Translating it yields CASSTGEQETQYF.

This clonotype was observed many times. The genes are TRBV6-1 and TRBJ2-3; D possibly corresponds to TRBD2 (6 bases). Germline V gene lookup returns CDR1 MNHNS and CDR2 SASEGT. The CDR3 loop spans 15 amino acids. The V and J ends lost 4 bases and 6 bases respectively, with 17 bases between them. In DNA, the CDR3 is TGTGCCAGCAGTGGACGGGAGCGGATTGGGGATACGCAGTATTTT. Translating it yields CASSGRERIGDTQYF.

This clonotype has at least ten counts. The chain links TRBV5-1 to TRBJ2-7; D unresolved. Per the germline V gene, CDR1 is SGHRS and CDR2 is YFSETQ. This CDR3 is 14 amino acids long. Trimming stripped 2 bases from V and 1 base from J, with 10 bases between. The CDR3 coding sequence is TGCGCCAGCAGCTTTGGCCGGAATTCCTACGAGCAGTACTTC. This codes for CASSFGRNSYEQYF.

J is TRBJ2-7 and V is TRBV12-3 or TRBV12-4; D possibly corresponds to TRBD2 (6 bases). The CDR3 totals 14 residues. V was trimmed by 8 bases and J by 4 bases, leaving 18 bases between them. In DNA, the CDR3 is TGTGCCAGCGGGGGAGGACTGAGGGGATACGAGCAGTACTTC. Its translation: CASGGGLRGYEQYF.

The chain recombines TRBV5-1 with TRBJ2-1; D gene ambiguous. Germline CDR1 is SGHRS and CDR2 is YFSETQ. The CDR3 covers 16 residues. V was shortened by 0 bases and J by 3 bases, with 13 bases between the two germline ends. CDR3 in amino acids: CASSLAGQYNYNEQFF. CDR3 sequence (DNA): TGCGCCAGCAGCTTGGCCGGCCAATACAACTACAATGAGCAGTTCTTC. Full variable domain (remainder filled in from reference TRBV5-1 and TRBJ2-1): KAGVTQTPRYLIKTRGQQVTLSCSPISGHRSVSWYQQTPGQGLQFLFEYFSETQRNKGNFPGRFSGRQFSNSRSEMNVSTLELGDSALYLCASSLAGQYNYNEQFFGPGTRLTVL.

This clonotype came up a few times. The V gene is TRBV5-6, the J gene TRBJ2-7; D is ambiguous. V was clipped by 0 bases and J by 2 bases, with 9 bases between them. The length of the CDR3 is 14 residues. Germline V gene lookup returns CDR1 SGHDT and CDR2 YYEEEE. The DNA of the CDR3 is TGTGCCAGCAGCTTGGACGTCTTAGCCTACGAGCAGTACTTC. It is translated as CASSLDVLAYEQYF.

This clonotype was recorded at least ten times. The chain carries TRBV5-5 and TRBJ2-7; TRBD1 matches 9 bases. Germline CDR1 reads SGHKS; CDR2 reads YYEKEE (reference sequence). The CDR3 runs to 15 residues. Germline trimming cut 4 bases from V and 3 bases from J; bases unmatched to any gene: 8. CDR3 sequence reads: CASSGRDRDVYEQYF. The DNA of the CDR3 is TGTGCCAGCAGCGGCCGGGACAGGGATGTCTACGAGCAGTACTTC.